These 2 T cell receptor beta chains originate from one sample sequenced in a study of blood T cell repertoires in COVID-19. The data were produced by immunoSEQ multiplex PCR, yet TCRdb's version contains in-frame clones alone and is incomplete. The data contain about 160,000 clones, around 80% of them singletons. The sample was PBMCs or T cells enriched from blood (not recorded which). These TCRs come from a woman aged 60-75 years who had recovered from COVID-19.

V gene TRBV30 combines with J gene TRBJ1-2; 8 nucleotides line up with TRBD1. The CDR3 is 18 residues long. Germline V gives CDR1 GTSNPN, CDR2 SVGIG (reference sequence). The V gene end was trimmed by 0 bases and the J gene end by 5 bases; junction bases not matched to a gene: 17. CDR3 in DNA: TGTGCCTGGAGTGTAATTGGGTCAGGGGGCCAAAGGAGATATGGCTACACCTTC. Amino acid sequence: CAWSVIGSGGQRRYGYTF.

The chain employs TRBV27 and TRBJ1-1; D remains unclear. Trimming pared 3 bases from V and 0 bases from J, leaving 8 bases between. The CDR3 length is 14 residues. Germline V gene data show CDR1 as MNHEY and CDR2 as SMNVEV (reference sequence). The CDR3 region is CASSLGYLNTEAFF. Written as DNA, the CDR3 is TGTGCCAGCAGTTTGGGCTACTTGAACACTGAAGCTTTCTTT.